Shown below are 5 T cell receptor beta chains from a single sample sequenced in a study of blood T cell repertoires in COVID-19. Only in-frame clones appear in the TCRdb table, and some are missing; sequencing was by immunoSEQ multiplex PCR. The table shows about 400,000 clones, with around nine tenths occurring only once. The sample comprised peripheral blood. The source of these receptors is a human donor in a cohort sampled during active COVID-19.

The gene calls are TRBV5-1 and TRBJ2-7, with TRBD1 matching 8 bases. The trim removed 4 bases at V and 1 base at J, leaving 7 bases unmatched. The V gene's germline CDR1 is SGHRS and CDR2 YFSETQ. The CDR3 sequence is 15 residues long. CDR3 nucleotide sequence: TGCGCCAGCAGCCCGGACCGGGACAGGTCCTACGAGCAGTACTTC. Translation: CASSPDRDRSYEQYF.

This chain connects TRBV7-2 to TRBJ1-2, with D maybe TRBD1 (5 bases). Germline CDR1 and CDR2: SGHTA and FQGNSA. The V and J ends lost 1 base and 4 bases respectively, with 13 bases between them. There are 15 residues in the CDR3. CDR3 coding DNA: TGTGCCAGCAGCTTAGGGGTTTCGGGGGTCTATGGCTACACCTTC. As protein: CASSLGVSGVYGYTF. Looking up the rest from reference TRBV7-2 and TRBJ1-2 gives the full variable domain: GAGVSQSPSNKVTEKGKDVELRCDPISGHTALYWYRQSLGQGLEFLIYFQGNSAPDKSGLPSDRFSAERTGGSVSTLTIQRTQQEDSAVYLCASSLGVSGVYGYTFGSGTRLTVV.

This chain joins TRBV5-5 and TRBJ2-5; the D gene is possibly TRBD1 (7 bases). This CDR3 region has 16 residues. The germline V and J ends were trimmed by 0 bases and 4 bases, with 16 bases remaining between them. The germline V gene has CDR1 SGHKS and CDR2 YYEKEE (reference sequence). For the CDR3, the DNA is TGTGCCAGCAGCTTGGAGCCGGGACAGCGGGTAGAGACCCAGTACTTC. This codes for CASSLEPGQRVETQYF.

As regards this clone: This specimen includes other DNA sequences encoding the same CDR3. The V call is TRBV6-5, the J call TRBJ1-5; D gene ambiguous. V lost 6 bases, J lost 0 bases, and 12 bases lay in between. CDR1 is MNHEY, CDR2 SVGAGI, per germline. The CDR3 runs to 15 residues. CDR3 DNA: TGTGCCAGCAGCCGTCAGGCAGATAGCAATCAGCCCCAGCATTTT. Protein sequence: CASSRQADSNQPQHF.

The chain is built from TRBV25-1 and TRBJ1-1, with 8 bases identical to TRBD1. V lost 5 bases, J lost 4 bases, and 9 bases stayed unmatched. CDR1 and CDR2 (germline): MGHDK, SYGVNS. CDR3 length: 15 residues. The CDR3 loop is CASSPRQGTATEAFF. The CDR3 nucleotides read TGTGCCAGCAGTCCACGACAGGGGACGGCCACTGAAGCTTTCTTT.